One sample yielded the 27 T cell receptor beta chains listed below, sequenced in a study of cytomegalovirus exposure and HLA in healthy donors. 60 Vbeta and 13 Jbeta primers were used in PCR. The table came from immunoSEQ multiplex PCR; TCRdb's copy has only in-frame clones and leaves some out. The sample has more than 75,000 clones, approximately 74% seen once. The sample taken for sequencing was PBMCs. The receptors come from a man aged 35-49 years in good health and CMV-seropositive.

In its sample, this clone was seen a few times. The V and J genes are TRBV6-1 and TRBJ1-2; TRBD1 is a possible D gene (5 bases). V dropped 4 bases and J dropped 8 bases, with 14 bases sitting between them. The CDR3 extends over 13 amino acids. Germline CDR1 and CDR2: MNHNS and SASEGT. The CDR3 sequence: CASSAHSGLGYTF. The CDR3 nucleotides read TGTGCCAGCAGTGCTCACTCAGGGTTAGGCTACACCTTC.

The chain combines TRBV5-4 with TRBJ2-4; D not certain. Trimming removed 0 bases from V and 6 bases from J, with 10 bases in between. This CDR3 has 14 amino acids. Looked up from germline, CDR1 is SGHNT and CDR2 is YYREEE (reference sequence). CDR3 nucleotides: TGTGCCAGCAGCTTGGATTATGGCGGAAACATTCAGTACTTC. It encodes CASSLDYGGNIQYF.

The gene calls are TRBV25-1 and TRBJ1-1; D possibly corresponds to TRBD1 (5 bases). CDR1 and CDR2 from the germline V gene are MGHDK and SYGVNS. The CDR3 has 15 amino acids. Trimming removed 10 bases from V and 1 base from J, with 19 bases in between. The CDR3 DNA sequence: TGTGCCACATCTGATCCTCTGACAGCGAACACTGAAGCTTTCTTT. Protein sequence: CATSDPLTANTEAFF. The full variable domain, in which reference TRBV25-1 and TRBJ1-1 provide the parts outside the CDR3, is EADIYQTPRYLVIGTGKKITLECSQTMGHDKMYWYQQDPGMELHLIHYSYGVNSTEKGDLSSESTVSRIRTEHFPLTLESARPSHTSQYLCATSDPLTANTEAFFGQGTRLTVV.

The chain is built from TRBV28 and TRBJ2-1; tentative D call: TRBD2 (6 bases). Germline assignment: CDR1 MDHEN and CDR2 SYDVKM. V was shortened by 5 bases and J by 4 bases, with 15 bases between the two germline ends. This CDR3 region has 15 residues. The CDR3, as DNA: TGTGCCAGCAGTCCCCCGATGGGGGGTTACAATGAGCAGTTCTTC. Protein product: CASSPPMGGYNEQFF.

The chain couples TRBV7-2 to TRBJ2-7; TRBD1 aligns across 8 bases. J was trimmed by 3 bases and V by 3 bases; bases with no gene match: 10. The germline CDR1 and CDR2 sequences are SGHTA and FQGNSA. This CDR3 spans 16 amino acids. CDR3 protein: CASSFGNTGTGYEQYF. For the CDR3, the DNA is TGTGCCAGCAGCTTCGGAAACACCGGGACAGGCTACGAGCAGTACTTC. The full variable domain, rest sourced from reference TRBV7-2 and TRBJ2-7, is GAGVSQSPSNKVTEKGKDVELRCDPISGHTALYWYRQSLGQGLEFLIYFQGNSAPDKSGLPSDRFSAERTGGSVSTLTIQRTQQEDSAVYLCASSFGNTGTGYEQYFGPGTRLTVT.

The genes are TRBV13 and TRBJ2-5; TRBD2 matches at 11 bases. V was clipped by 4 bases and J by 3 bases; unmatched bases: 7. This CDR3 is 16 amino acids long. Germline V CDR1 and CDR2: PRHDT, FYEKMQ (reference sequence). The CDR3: CASSSFSGGAEETQYF. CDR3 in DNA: TGTGCCAGCAGCTCCTTTAGCGGGGGGGCCGAAGAGACCCAGTACTTC.

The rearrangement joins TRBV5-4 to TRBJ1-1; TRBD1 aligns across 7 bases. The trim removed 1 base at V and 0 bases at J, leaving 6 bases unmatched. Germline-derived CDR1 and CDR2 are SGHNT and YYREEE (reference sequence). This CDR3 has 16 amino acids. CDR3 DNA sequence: TGTGCCAGCAGCTTGCGACCGACAGGGATGAACACTGAAGCTTTCTTT. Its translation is CASSLRPTGMNTEAFF.

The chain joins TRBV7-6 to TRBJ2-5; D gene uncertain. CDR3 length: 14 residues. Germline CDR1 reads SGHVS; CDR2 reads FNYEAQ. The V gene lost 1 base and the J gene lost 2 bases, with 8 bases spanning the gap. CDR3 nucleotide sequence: TGTGCCAGCAGCTTAGAGGCAGGACAAGAGACCCAGTACTTC. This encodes CASSLEAGQETQYF.

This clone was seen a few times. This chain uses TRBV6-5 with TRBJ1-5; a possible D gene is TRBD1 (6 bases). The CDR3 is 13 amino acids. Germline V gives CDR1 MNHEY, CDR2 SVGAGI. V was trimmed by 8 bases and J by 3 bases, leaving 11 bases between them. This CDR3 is CASRGGFNQPQHF. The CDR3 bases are TGTGCCAGCCGAGGGGGTTTCAATCAGCCCCAGCATTTT.

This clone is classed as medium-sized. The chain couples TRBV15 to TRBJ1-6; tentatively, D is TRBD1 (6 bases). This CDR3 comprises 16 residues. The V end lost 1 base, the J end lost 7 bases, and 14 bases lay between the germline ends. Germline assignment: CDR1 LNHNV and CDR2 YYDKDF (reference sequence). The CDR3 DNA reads TGTGCCACCAGCAGAGGCCCGGGACAAGTCAATTCACCCCTCCACTTT. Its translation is CATSRGPGQVNSPLHF.

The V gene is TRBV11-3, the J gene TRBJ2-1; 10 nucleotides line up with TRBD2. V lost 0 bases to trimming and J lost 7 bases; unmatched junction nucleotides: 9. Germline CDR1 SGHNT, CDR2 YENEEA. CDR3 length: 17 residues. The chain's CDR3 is CASSLDSPSGGGNEQFF. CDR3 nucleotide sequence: TGTGCCAGCAGCTTAGATTCCCCTAGCGGGGGAGGTAATGAGCAGTTCTTC.

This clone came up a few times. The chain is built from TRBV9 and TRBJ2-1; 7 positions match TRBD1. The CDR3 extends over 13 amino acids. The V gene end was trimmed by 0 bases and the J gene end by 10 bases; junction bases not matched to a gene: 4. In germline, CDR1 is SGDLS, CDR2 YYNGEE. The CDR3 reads CASSVGWTGEQFF. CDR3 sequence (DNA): TGTGCCAGCAGCGTAGGGTGGACAGGCGAGCAGTTCTTC.

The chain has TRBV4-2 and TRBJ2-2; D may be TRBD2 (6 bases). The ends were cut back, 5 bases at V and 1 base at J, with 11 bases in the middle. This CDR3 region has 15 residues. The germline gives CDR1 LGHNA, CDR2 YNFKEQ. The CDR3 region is CASSRRERNTGELFF. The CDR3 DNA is TGTGCCAGCAGCAGACGGGAGCGGAACACCGGGGAGCTGTTTTTT.

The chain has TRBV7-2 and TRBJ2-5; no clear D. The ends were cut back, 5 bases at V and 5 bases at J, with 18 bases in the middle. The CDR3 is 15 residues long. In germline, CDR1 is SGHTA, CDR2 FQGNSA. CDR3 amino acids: CASSPLSISVETQYF. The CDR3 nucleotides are TGTGCCAGCAGCCCCCTTTCTATAAGCGTGGAGACCCAGTACTTC.

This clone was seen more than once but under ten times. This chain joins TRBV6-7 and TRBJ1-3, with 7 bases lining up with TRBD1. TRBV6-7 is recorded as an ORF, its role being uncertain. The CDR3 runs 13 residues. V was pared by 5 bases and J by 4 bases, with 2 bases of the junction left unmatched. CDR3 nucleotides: TGTGCCAGCAGTCCGGGACAGGGAAACACCATATATTTT. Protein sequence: CASSPGQGNTIYF.

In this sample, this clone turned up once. Here the CDR3 reads CASSSLPRTEAFF. As DNA, the CDR3 is TGTGCCAGCAGCTCCTTACCCCGGACAGAAGCTTTCTTT. The chain is built from TRBV7-3 and TRBJ1-1; a weak D match, TRBD1 (5 bases). In germline, CDR1 is SGHTA, CDR2 FQGTGA. V lost 4 bases, J lost 8 bases, and 14 bases lay in between. This CDR3 has 13 amino acids. The whole variable domain, remainder taken from reference TRBV7-3 and TRBJ1-1, is GAGVSQTPSNKVTEKGKYVELRCDPISGHTALYWYRQSLGQGPEFLIYFQGTGAADDSGLPNDRFFAVRPEGSVSTLKIQRTERGDSAVYLCASSSLPRTEAFFGQGTRLTVV.

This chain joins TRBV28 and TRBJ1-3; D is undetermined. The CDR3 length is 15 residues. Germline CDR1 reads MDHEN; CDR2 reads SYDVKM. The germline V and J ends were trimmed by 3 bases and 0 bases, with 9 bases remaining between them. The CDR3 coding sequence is TGTGCCAGCAGTTTCGAGGGCAGCTCTGGAAACACCATATATTTT. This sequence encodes CASSFEGSSGNTIYF. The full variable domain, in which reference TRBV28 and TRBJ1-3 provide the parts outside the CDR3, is DVKVTQSSRYLVKRTGEKVFLECVQDMDHENMFWYRQDPGLGLRLIYFSYDVKMKEKGDIPEGYSVSREKKERFSLILESASTNQTSMYLCASSFEGSSGNTIYFGEGSWLTVV.

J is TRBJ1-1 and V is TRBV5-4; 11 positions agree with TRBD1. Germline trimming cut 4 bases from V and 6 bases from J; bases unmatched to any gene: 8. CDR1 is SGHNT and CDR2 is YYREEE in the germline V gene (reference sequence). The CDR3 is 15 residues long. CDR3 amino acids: CASSPDRGRRAEAFF. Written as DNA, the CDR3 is TGTGCCAGCAGCCCGGACAGGGGGCGGAGGGCTGAAGCTTTCTTT.

Here the CDR3 DNA reads TGTGCCAGCAGCTTGGAGCTAGCGGGAACCGGGGAGCTGTTTTTT. It codes for CASSLELAGTGELFF. J is TRBJ2-2 and V is TRBV5-6; TRBD2 aligns across 9 bases. Germline values: CDR1 SGHDT, CDR2 YYEEEE. V gave up 0 bases and J gave up 5 bases; unmatched junction bases: 2. This CDR3 has 15 amino acids. Full variable domain (outside the CDR3, taken from reference TRBV5-6 and TRBJ2-2): DAGVTQSPTHLIKTRGQQVTLRCSPKSGHDTVSWYQQALGQGPQFIFQYYEEEERQRGNFPDRFSGHQFPNYSSELNVNALLLGDSALYLCASSLELAGTGELFFGEGSRLTVL.

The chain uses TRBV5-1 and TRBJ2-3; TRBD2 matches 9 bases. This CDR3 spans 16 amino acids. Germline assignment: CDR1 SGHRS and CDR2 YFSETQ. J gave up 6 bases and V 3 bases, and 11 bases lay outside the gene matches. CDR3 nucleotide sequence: TGCGCCAGCAGCTGGACACTAGCGGGCGCCACGGATACGCAGTATTTT. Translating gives CASSWTLAGATDTQYF.

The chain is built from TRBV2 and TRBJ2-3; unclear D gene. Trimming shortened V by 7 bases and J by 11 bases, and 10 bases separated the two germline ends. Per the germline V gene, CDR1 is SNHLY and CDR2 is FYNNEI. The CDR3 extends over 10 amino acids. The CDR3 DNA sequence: TGTGCCAGCAATCTAGAAGGGCAGTATTTT. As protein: CASNLEGQYF.

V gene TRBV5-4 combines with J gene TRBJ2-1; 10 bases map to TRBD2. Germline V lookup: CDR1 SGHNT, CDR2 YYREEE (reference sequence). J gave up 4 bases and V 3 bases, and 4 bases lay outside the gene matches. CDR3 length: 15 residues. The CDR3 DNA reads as TGTGCCAGCAGCTCCGGGACTAGCGTGTACAATGAGCAGTTCTTC. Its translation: CASSSGTSVYNEQFF.

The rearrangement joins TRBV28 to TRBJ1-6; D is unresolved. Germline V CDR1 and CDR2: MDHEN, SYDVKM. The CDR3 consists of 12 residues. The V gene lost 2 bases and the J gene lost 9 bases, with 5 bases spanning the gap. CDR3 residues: CASSLQASPLHF. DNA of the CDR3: TGTGCCAGCAGTTTACAAGCTTCACCCCTCCACTTT. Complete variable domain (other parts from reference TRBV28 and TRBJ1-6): DVKVTQSSRYLVKRTGEKVFLECVQDMDHENMFWYRQDPGLGLRLIYFSYDVKMKEKGDIPEGYSVSREKKERFSLILESASTNQTSMYLCASSLQASPLHFGNGTRLTVT.

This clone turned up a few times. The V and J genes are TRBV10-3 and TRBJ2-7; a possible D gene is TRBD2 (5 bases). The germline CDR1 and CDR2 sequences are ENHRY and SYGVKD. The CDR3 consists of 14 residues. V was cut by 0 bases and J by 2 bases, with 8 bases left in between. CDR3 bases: TGTGCCATCAGTGAGTCGACGGGAACCTACGAGCAGTACTTC. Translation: CAISESTGTYEQYF.

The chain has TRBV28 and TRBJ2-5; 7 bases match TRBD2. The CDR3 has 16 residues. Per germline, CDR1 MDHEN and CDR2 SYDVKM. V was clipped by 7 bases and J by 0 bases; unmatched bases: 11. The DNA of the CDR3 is TGTGCCAGCAAGTCACTATCGGGGACTAACCAAGAGACCCAGTACTTC. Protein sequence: CASKSLSGTNQETQYF.

CDR3 in DNA: TGTGCCAGCAGCTCCCCCCAACGGGCTAGCGGGAGGGCCGCTACGCAGTATTTT. Translating it yields CASSSPQRASGRAATQYF. The gene calls are TRBV2 and TRBJ2-3; TRBD2 aligns across 12 bases. With 6 bases clipped from V and 8 bases from J, the junction kept 18 bases outside the gene matches. CDR1 SNHLY and CDR2 FYNNEI come from the germline V gene. The CDR3 contains 18 residues.

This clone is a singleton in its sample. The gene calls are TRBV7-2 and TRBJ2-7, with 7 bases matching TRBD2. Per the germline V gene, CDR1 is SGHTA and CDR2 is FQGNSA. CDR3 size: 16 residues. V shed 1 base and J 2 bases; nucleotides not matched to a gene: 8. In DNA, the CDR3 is TGTGCCAGCAGCTTAGTTCGGGCTAGCGGTACCTACGAGCAGTACTTC. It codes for CASSLVRASGTYEQYF.